The 29 T cell receptor beta chains below were found in one sample sequenced in a study of human T cells and chemical hapten exposure. Time point reported: patch test 2, 6 weeks after DPC sensitization. The treatment is: therapeutic diphenylcyclopropenone sensitization with weekly scalp DPC. TCRdb ran MiXCR on the RACE reads and lists one entry per CDR3 protein. The sample records over 40,000 distinct CDR3 sequences, about 3% being singletons. Sample: whole blood, taken in connection with sensitization to the hapten diphenylcyclopropenone (DPC). These TCRs come from a man aged 40-49 years with alopecia areata. Some clones in this sample may be carry-over from other donors' samples.

This clonotype was detected ten times or more. The chain has TRBV20-1 and TRBJ2-1, with D possibly being TRBD2 (6 bases). V lost 6 bases and J 3 bases, leaving 15 bases between the germline ends. The CDR3 is 14 amino acids. Germline loops: CDR1 DFQATT, CDR2 SNEGSKA (reference sequence). CDR3 sequence reads: CSARTSMNYNEQFF. Written as DNA, the CDR3 is TGCAGTGCCAGAACTAGCATGAACTACAATGAGCAGTTCTTC.

This clonotype was found many times. V and J are TRBV6-2 or TRBV6-3 and TRBJ2-3, with D perhaps TRBD2 (5 bases). The CDR3 covers 15 residues. Germline V gene lookup returns CDR1 MNHEY and CDR2 SVGEGT. The V end was cut by 0 bases, the J end by 4 bases, with 11 bases between. CDR3 in amino acids: CASSYSRGIADTQYF. The DNA for the CDR3 is TGTGCCAGCAGTTACTCCCGAGGGATTGCAGATACGCAGTATTTT.

This clonotype is labeled large. The gene calls are TRBV11-2 and TRBJ2-3; D remains ambiguous. Germline CDR1 reads SGHAT; CDR2 reads FQNNGV. The ends were cut back, 1 base at V and 3 bases at J, with 5 bases in the middle. This CDR3 has 13 amino acids. As DNA, the CDR3 is TGTGCCAGCAGCTTAGCGGTGACAGATACGCAGTATTTT. It encodes CASSLAVTDTQYF.

This clonotype has just a few counts. The rearrangement joins TRBV7-3 to TRBJ2-5; a weak D match, TRBD1 (7 bases). The CDR3 runs 15 residues. V was shortened by 2 bases and J by 1 base, with 11 bases between the two germline ends. Germline V gene lookup returns CDR1 SGHTA and CDR2 FQGTGA. In DNA form, the CDR3 reads TGTGCCAGCAGCTTAGCCAGGGGGGCCCAAGAGACCCAGTACTTC. It yields the protein CASSLARGAQETQYF.

This clonotype was seen at least ten times. The V and J genes are TRBV11-2 and TRBJ2-3, with TRBD2 matching over 10 bases. The ends lost 5 bases at V and 3 bases at J; junction bases unmatched: 8. CDR1 and CDR2 (germline): SGHAT, FQNNGV. The CDR3 is 16 amino acids. The CDR3 nucleotides are TGTGCCAGCAGCGGAGAAGCGGGAGGGCCGACAGATACGCAGTATTTT. It yields the protein CASSGEAGGPTDTQYF.

This clonotype has a count of ten or more. The chain links TRBV11-2 to TRBJ2-3, with TRBD1 identical over 8 bases. This CDR3 is 17 amino acids long. Germline CDR1 is SGHAT and CDR2 is FQNNGV. Unmatched junction bases numbered 12, after V lost 1 base and J lost 6 bases. CDR3 coding DNA: TGTGCCAGCAGCTTAGTTATAGGGGCAGGGGGCCCCGATACGCAGTATTTT. This sequence encodes CASSLVIGAGGPDTQYF.

This clonotype was seen ten or more times. V gene TRBV5-1 combines with J gene TRBJ2-7; D is perhaps TRBD2 (6 bases). Germline CDR1 reads SGHRS; CDR2 reads YFSETQ. CDR3 size: 14 residues. V gave up 4 bases and J gave up 9 bases, with 20 bases separating them. In DNA form, the CDR3 reads TGCGCCAGCAGCCGGACCGGGCCCCAAGCGGGGCAGTACTTC. Amino acid sequence: CASSRTGPQAGQYF.

This clonotype was seen at least ten times. J is TRBJ2-1 and V is TRBV7-2; the D call may be TRBD1 or TRBD2 (6 bases each). The V gene lost 7 bases and the J gene lost 5 bases, with 18 bases spanning the gap. This CDR3 region has 15 residues. Germline V gene sequence: CDR1 SGHTA, CDR2 FQGNSA. CDR3 in DNA: TGTGCCAGCAACTCGAGGGGGGTTGGGGACAATGAGCAGTTCTTC. Protein sequence: CASNSRGVGDNEQFF.

This clonotype was seen at least ten times. Germline is not matched at one junction end, which may reflect a read error. This chain joins TRBV6-2 or TRBV6-3 and TRBJ1-1; perhaps TRBD1 as D (6 bases). The V gene's germline CDR1 is MNHEY and CDR2 SVGEGT. The CDR3 sequence is 14 residues long. CDR3 bases: TGTGCCAGCACTTACGTGGACAGGAACACTGAAGCTTTCTTT. Translated: CASTYVDRNTEAFF.

The table lists this clonotype with many counts. The CDR3 sequence is CASSSTLSSYEQYF. The CDR3 DNA follows: TGTGCCAGCAGTTCAACACTGAGCTCCTACGAGCAGTACTTC. This chain joins TRBV6-6 and TRBJ2-7; D unclear. Trimming left V 4 bases short and J 0 bases short, with 10 bases between. This CDR3 region has 14 residues. Germline-derived CDR1 and CDR2 are MNHNY and SVGAGI (reference sequence).

This clonotype was recorded at least ten times. This chain joins TRBV14 and TRBJ1-2; maybe TRBD1 (5 bases). This CDR3 spans 12 amino acids. The germline CDR1 and CDR2 sequences are SGHDN and FVKESK. V lost 4 bases and J 7 bases, leaving 10 bases between the germline ends. Here the CDR3 reads CASSRGILGYTF. The CDR3 bases are TGTGCCAGCAGCCGGGGGATTCTTGGCTACACCTTC.

This clonotype was observed at least ten times. The rearrangement joins TRBV4-1 to TRBJ1-1; no reliable D call. Germline V gives CDR1 MGHRA, CDR2 YSYEKL. The CDR3 has 13 amino acids. V lost 1 base and J 4 bases, leaving 7 bases between the germline ends. The CDR3 DNA is TGCGCCAGCAGCCAAGGTGAAGCCACTGAAGCTTTCTTT. It codes for CASSQGEATEAFF.

This clonotype was picked up many times. V is TRBV29-1 and J is TRBJ2-2; D is uncertain. This CDR3 has 12 residues. Germline V gene data show CDR1 as SQVTM and CDR2 as ANQGSEA. With 3 bases removed from V and 1 base from J, the gap between germline ends came to 3 bases. CDR3 in amino acids: CSVEVNTGELFF. For the CDR3, the DNA is TGCAGCGTTGAGGTGAACACCGGGGAGCTGTTTTTT.

This clonotype has at least ten counts. The chain has TRBV5-1 and TRBJ2-1; D is unclear. Trimming left V 0 bases short and J 1 base short, with 8 bases between. CDR1 SGHRS and CDR2 YFSETQ come from the germline V gene. The CDR3 spans 15 residues. CDR3 residues: CASSLDGVSYNEQFF. DNA of the CDR3: TGCGCCAGCAGCTTGGATGGGGTGTCCTACAATGAGCAGTTCTTC.

This clonotype has a count of ten or more. This chain connects TRBV11-1 to TRBJ2-3; no firm D call. This CDR3 contains 14 residues. The germline V gene has CDR1 SGHAT and CDR2 FQDESV (reference sequence). V was clipped by 6 bases and J by 5 bases, with 15 bases between them. The CDR3 DNA is TGTGCCAGCAGGAAAAGGGATGAGAAAGATACGCAGTATTTT. Amino acid sequence: CASRKRDEKDTQYF.

This clonotype was counted at least ten times. The chain is built from TRBV20-1 and TRBJ2-5, with D hard to call. This CDR3 spans 15 amino acids. The germline gives CDR1 DFQATT, CDR2 SNEGSKA (reference sequence). Trimming removed 1 base from V and 2 bases from J, with 14 bases in between. Here the CDR3 DNA reads TGCAGTGCTAGAGCCCTCGCCTCGGCTCAAGAGACCCAGTACTTC. This gives the protein CSARALASAQETQYF.

This clonotype has a count of ten or more. The V call is TRBV12-3 or TRBV12-4, the J call TRBJ2-1; D gene ambiguous. The CDR3 totals 11 residues. V dropped 7 bases and J dropped 7 bases, with 8 bases sitting between them. The chain's CDR3 is CASKFKNEQFF. CDR3 nucleotide sequence: TGTGCCAGCAAGTTCAAGAATGAGCAGTTCTTC.

This clonotype was counted ten times or more. The rearrangement links TRBV7-2 to TRBJ2-1, with 9 bases that match TRBD2. V lost 6 bases and J lost 7; bases outside the gene matches: 22. Germline loops: CDR1 SGHTA, CDR2 FQGNSA. This CDR3 spans 19 amino acids. CDR3 amino acids: CASSRQSAGGLRLHNEQFF. CDR3 DNA sequence: TGTGCCAGCAGTCGCCAATCGGCGGGAGGGCTCAGGTTGCATAATGAGCAGTTCTTC.

This clonotype was recorded at least ten times. V and J are TRBV9 and TRBJ2-5; 7 bases are shared with TRBD1. This CDR3 is built from 16 residues. From germline, CDR1 is SGDLS and CDR2 YYNGEE. V was pared by 0 bases and J by 1 base, with 6 bases of the junction left unmatched. CDR3 nucleotide sequence: TGTGCCAGCAGCGTAGAAACAGGGGCGTTCCAAGAGACCCAGTACTTC. Amino acids: CASSVETGAFQETQYF.

This clonotype was seen repeatedly, ten times or more. J is TRBJ2-1 and V is TRBV5-1, with D perhaps TRBD2 (6 bases). V was pared by 0 bases and J by 0 bases, with 19 bases between. The CDR3 covers 19 residues. Germline assignment: CDR1 SGHRS and CDR2 YFSETQ. This CDR3 reads CASSLVGLTKITSYNEQFF. For the CDR3, the DNA is TGCGCCAGCAGCTTGGTGGGACTCACAAAAATTACCTCCTACAATGAGCAGTTCTTC.

This clonotype was counted ten times or more. The J gene is TRBJ2-1, the V gene TRBV28; D is possibly TRBD2 (6 bases). CDR1 is MDHEN and CDR2 is SYDVKM in the germline V gene. The CDR3 has 11 amino acids. Trimming removed 4 bases at V and 10 bases at J, with 8 bases between. The CDR3 is CASSSRGEQFF. Here the CDR3 DNA reads TGTGCCAGCAGTTCACGGGGGGAGCAGTTCTTC.

This clonotype came up many times. The chain has TRBV12-3 or TRBV12-4 and TRBJ1-5; TRBD1 might be the D (6 bases). V was clipped by 5 bases and J by 1 base, with 9 bases between them. This CDR3 is built from 14 residues. The CDR3 reads CASSQGMSNQPQHF. The CDR3 DNA reads TGTGCCAGCAGTCAGGGGATGAGCAATCAGCCCCAGCATTTT.

This chain connects TRBV4-2 to TRBJ1-5; 7 nucleotides match TRBD1. The CDR3 covers 15 residues. Germline assignment: CDR1 LGHNA and CDR2 YNFKEQ. J was trimmed by 3 bases and V by 1 base; bases with no gene match: 3. The CDR3 loop is CASSQVGGDNQPQHF. The CDR3 coding sequence is TGTGCCAGCAGCCAAGTAGGGGGCGACAATCAGCCCCAGCATTTT.

The genes are TRBV13 and TRBJ2-3; 7 positions agree with TRBD1. Germline V gene lookup returns CDR1 PRHDT and CDR2 FYEKMQ (reference sequence). The CDR3 sequence is 14 residues long. Losses at the gene ends were 5 bases for V and 6 bases for J; bases not matched to a gene: 8. In DNA form, the CDR3 reads TGTGCCAGCAGCCGAGACAGGGAACGGGATACGCAGTATTTT. Its translation: CASSRDRERDTQYF.

This clonotype was picked up many times. V and J are TRBV4-1 and TRBJ1-3; a weak D match, TRBD1 (6 bases). Germline CDR1 reads MGHRA; CDR2 reads YSYEKL. Trimming stripped 0 bases from V and 2 bases from J, with 8 bases between. The CDR3 covers 15 residues. Here the CDR3 reads CASSQDRGTGNTIYF. CDR3 DNA: TGCGCCAGCAGCCAAGATAGGGGGACTGGAAACACCATATATTTT.

This chain connects TRBV5-5 to TRBJ2-5, with D possibly matching TRBD2 (6 bases). V lost 0 bases to trimming and J lost 4 bases, with 16 bases between them. Germline V gene data show CDR1 as SGHKS and CDR2 as YYEKEE (reference sequence). The CDR3 spans 16 residues. CDR3 region: CASSLGGLGSSETQYF. Written as DNA, the CDR3 is TGTGCCAGCAGCTTGGGAGGGCTCGGGAGTTCAGAGACCCAGTACTTC. Full variable domain (outside the CDR3, taken from reference TRBV5-5 and TRBJ2-5): DAGVTQSPTHLIKTRGQQVTLRCSPISGHKSVSWYQQVLGQGPQFIFQYYEKEERGRGNFPDRFSARQFPNYSSELNVNALLLGDSALYLCASSLGGLGSSETQYFGPGTRLLVL.

This clonotype was recorded many times. V usage is TRBV20-1 and J usage is TRBJ2-1, with TRBD2 matching 7 bases. The germline V gene encodes CDR1 DFQATT and CDR2 SNEGSKA (reference sequence). This CDR3 comprises 15 residues. Trimming at V came to 3 bases and at J to 2 bases, leaving 7 bases not matched to a gene. The DNA of the CDR3 is TGCAGTGCTAGGGGAGTAGCGGGTACCTACAATGAGCAGTTCTTC. Translating gives CSARGVAGTYNEQFF.

This chain uses TRBV15 with TRBJ1-1, with TRBD1 matching over 11 bases. With 3 bases clipped from V and 7 bases from J, the junction kept 7 bases outside the gene matches. The CDR3 contains 15 residues. Germline V CDR1 and CDR2: LNHNV, YYDKDF (reference sequence). CDR3 loop: CATSRDRGLKDEAFF. CDR3 nucleotides: TGTGCCACCAGCAGGGACAGGGGGCTGAAGGATGAAGCTTTCTTT.

The table lists this clonotype with many counts. The V and J genes are TRBV6-5 and TRBJ2-2; D possibly corresponds to TRBD1 (6 bases). The V gene lost 8 bases and the J gene lost 1 base, with 14 bases spanning the gap. Germline CDR1 is MNHEY and CDR2 is SVGAGI. The CDR3 consists of 15 residues. In DNA form, the CDR3 reads TGTGCCAGCGGTTTGGTGACAGGGAACACCGGGGAGCTGTTTTTT. Protein product: CASGLVTGNTGELFF.